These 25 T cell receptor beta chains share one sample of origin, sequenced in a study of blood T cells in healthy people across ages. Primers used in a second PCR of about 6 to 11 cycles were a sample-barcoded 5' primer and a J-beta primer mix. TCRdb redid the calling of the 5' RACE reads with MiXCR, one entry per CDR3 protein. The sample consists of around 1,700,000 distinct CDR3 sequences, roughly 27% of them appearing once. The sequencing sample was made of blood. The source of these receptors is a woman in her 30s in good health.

The CDR3 loop is CASSQDGGNYEQYF. The DNA for the CDR3 is TGCGCCAGCAGCCAAGATGGGGGGAACTACGAGCAGTACTTC. The V and J genes are TRBV4-3 and TRBJ2-7, with D perhaps matching TRBD2 (6 bases). The V gene lost 0 bases and the J gene lost 3 bases, with 9 bases spanning the gap. The CDR3 is made up of 14 amino acids. Germline V CDR1 and CDR2: LGHNA, YSLEER.

The CDR3, as DNA: TGCAGTGCCAAGGCAGTCTTCTCTGGAAACACCATATATTTT. Translated: CSAKAVFSGNTIYF. The V gene is TRBV20-1, the J gene TRBJ1-3; no reliable D call. CDR1 is DFQATT, CDR2 SNEGSKA, per germline (reference sequence). The CDR3 is made up of 14 amino acids. The V end was cut by 6 bases, the J end by 0 bases, with 12 bases between.

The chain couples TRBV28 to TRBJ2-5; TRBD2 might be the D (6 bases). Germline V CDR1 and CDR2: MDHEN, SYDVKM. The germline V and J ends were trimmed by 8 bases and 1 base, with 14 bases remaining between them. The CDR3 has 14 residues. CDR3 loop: CASSTIAVQETQYF. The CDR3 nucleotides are TGTGCCAGCTCGACCATAGCGGTCCAAGAGACCCAGTACTTC.

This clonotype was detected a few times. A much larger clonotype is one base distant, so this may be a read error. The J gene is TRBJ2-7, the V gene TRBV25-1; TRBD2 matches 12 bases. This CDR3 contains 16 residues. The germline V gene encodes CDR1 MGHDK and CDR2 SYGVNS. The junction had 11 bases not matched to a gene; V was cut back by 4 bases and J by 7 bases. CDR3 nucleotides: TGTGCCAGCAGTGCCTACCCTAGCGGGAGGGGCTGGGAGCAGTACTTC. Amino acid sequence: CASSAYPSGRGWEQYF.

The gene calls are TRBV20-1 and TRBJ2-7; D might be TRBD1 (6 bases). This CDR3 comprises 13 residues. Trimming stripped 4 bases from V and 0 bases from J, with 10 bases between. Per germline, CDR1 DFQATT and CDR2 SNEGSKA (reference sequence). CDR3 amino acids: CSATDSNSYEQYF. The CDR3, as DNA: TGCAGTGCTACGGACAGTAACTCCTACGAGCAGTACTTC.

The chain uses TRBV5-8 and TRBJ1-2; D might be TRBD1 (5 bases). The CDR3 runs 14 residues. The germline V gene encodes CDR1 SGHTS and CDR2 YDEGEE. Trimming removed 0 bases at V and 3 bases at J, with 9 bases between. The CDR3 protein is CASSLVGAHYGYTF. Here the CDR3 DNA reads TGTGCCAGCAGCTTGGTAGGGGCTCACTATGGCTACACCTTC.

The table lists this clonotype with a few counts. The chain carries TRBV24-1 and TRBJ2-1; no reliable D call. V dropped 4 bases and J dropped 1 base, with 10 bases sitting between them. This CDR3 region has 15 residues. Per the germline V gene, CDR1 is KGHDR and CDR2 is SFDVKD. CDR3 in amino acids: CATSESGESYNEQFF. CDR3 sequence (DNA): TGTGCCACCAGTGAATCGGGCGAGTCCTACAATGAGCAGTTCTTC.

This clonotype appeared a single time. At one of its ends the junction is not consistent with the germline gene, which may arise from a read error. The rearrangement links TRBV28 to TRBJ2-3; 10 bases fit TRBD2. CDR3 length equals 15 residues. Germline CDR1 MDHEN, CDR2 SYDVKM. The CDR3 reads CAGRVAGGPTDTQYF. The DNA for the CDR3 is TGTGCCGGCAGGGTAGCGGGGGGTCCCACAGATACGCAGTATTTT. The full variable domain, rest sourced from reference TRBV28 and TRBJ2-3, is DVKVTQSSRYLVKRTGEKVFLECVQDMDHENMFWYRQDPGLGLRLIYFSYDVKMKEKGDIPEGYSVSREKKERFSLILESASTNQTSMYLCAGRVAGGPTDTQYFGPGTRLTVL.

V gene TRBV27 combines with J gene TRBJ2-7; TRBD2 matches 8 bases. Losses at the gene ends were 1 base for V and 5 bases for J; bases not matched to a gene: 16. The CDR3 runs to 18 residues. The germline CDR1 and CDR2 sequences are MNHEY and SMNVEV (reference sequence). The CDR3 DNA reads TGTGCCAGCAGTTTATTACCCCCTCGAAGCGGGAGTCTCAACGAGCAGTACTTC. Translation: CASSLLPPRSGSLNEQYF.

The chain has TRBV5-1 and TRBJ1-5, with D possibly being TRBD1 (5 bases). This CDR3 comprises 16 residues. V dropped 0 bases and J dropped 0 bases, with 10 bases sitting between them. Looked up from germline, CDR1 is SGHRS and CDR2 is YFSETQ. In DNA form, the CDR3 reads TGCGCCAGCAGCTTGGACCGCAGGGATAGCAATCAGCCCCAGCATTTT. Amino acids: CASSLDRRDSNQPQHF.

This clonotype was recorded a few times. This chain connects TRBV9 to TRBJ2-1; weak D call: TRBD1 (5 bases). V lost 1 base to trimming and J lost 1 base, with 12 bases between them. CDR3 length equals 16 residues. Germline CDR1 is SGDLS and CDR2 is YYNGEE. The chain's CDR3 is CASSVLGGASYNEQFF. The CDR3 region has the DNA TGTGCCAGCAGCGTACTTGGTGGGGCGTCCTACAATGAGCAGTTCTTC.

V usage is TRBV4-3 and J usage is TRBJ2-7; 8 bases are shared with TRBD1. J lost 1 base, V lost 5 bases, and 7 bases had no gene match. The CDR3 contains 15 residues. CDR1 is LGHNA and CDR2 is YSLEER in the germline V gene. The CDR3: CASSSDRGFSYEQYF. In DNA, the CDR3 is TGCGCCAGCAGCAGCGACAGGGGATTTTCCTACGAGCAGTACTTC.

CDR3 nucleotides: TGTGCCAGCAGCTTATTGCTAGCGGAGAGGGCAGATACGCAGTATTTT. Encoded protein: CASSLLLAERADTQYF. This chain uses TRBV11-2 with TRBJ2-3; 7 bases are a match to TRBD2. In germline, CDR1 is SGHAT, CDR2 FQNNGV. After removal of 2 bases from V and 4 bases from J, the junction contained 9 bases not matched to a gene. This CDR3 has 16 residues.

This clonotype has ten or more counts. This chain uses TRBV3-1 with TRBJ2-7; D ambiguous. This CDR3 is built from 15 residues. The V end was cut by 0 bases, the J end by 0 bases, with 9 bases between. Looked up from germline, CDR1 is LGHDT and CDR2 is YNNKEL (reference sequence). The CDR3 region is CASSQDPRSSYEQYF. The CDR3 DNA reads TGTGCCAGCAGCCAAGATCCCAGGAGCTCCTACGAGCAGTACTTC.

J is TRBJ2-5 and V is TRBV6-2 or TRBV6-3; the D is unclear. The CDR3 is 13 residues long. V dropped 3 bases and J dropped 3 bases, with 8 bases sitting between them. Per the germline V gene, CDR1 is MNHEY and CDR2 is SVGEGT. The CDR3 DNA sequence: TGTGCCAGCAGTTATTACGAAAAAGAGACCCAGTACTTC. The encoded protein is CASSYYEKETQYF.

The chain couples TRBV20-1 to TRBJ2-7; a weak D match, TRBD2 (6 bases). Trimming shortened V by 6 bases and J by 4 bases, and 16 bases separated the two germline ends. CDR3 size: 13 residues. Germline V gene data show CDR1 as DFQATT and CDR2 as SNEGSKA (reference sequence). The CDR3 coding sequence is TGCAGTGCCAAGGGTTTAGGAGGGTACGAGCAGTACTTC. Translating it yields CSAKGLGGYEQYF.

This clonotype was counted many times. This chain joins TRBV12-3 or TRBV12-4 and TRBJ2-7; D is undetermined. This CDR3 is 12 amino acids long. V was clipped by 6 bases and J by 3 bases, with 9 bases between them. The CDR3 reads CASRYRNYEQYF. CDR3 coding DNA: TGTGCCAGCAGGTATCGGAACTACGAGCAGTACTTC.

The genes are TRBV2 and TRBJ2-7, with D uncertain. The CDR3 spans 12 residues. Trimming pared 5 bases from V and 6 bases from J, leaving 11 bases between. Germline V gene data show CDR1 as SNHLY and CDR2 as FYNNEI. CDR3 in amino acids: CASSPDNPEQYF. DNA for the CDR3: TGTGCCAGCAGTCCCGACAATCCCGAGCAGTACTTC.

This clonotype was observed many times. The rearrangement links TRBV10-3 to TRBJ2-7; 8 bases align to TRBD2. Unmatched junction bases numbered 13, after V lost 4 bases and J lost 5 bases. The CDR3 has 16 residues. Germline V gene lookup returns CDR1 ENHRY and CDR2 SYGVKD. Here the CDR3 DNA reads TGTGCCATCAGTGGTGGAGGACTAGCTTGGGGGCACGAGCAGTACTTC. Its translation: CAISGGGLAWGHEQYF.

CDR3 in amino acids: CAINQFGQRYNEQFF. CDR3 bases: TGTGCCATCAACCAGTTTGGGCAGAGATACAATGAGCAGTTCTTC. This rearrangement joins TRBV12-3 or TRBV12-4 to TRBJ2-1; unclear D gene. This CDR3 has 15 residues. The ends were cut back, 10 bases at V and 4 bases at J, with 20 bases in the middle.

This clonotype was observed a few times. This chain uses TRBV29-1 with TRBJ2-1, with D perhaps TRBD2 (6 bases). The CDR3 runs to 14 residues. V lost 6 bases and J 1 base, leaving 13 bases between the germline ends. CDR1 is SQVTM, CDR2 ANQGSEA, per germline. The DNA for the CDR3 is TGCAGCGTGGTACGGGGGACTTCCTACAATGAGCAGTTCTTC. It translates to CSVVRGTSYNEQFF.

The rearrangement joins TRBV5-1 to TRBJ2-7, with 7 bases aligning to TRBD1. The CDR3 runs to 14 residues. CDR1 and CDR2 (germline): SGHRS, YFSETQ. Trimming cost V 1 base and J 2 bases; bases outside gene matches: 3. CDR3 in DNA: TGCGCCAGCAGCTTGATGGACAGGCCCTACGAGCAGTACTTC. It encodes CASSLMDRPYEQYF.

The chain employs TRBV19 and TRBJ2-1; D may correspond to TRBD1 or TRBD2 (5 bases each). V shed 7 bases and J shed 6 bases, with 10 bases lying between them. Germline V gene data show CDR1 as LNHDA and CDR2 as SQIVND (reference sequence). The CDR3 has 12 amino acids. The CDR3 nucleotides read TGTGCCAGTACTACGGGGACCAATGAGCAGTTCTTC. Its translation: CASTTGTNEQFF.

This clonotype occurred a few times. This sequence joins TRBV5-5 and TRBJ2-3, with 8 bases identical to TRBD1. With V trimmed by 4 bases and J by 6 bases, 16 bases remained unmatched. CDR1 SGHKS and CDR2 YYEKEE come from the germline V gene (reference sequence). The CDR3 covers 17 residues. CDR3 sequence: CASSRSGGGGILDTQYF. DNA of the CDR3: TGTGCCAGCAGCCGGTCAGGGGGCGGCGGGATATTGGATACGCAGTATTTT.

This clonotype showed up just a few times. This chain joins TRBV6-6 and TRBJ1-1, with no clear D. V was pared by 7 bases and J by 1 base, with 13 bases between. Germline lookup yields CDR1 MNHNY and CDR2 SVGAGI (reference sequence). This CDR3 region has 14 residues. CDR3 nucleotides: TGTGCCAGCATAAAGGGCGGATCGAACACTGAAGCTTTCTTT. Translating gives CASIKGGSNTEAFF.